These 9 T cell receptor beta chains share one sample of origin, sequenced in a study of PD-1 blockade in mismatch repair-deficient tumors (dated by TCRdb to 2015 to 2018). The library came from the immunoSEQ multiplex PCR assay. The table comes from immuneACCESS by way of TCRdb, which keeps in-frame sequences with V and J called. Part of the clones is missing from these tables; in studies checked, under half for an unresolved V gene and the rest for unknown reasons. The sample contains fewer than 45,000 clones, roughly 84% of them found a single time. Approximately 3.9% of the sample goes to the ten largest clones. The sequencing used peripheral blood, collected approximately 1.5 years after starting pembrolizumab. These receptor sequences come from an adult with mismatch repair-deficient cancer.

The chain has TRBV19 and TRBJ1-3; no clear D. Per the germline V gene, CDR1 is LNHDA and CDR2 is SQIVND (reference sequence). This CDR3 is 16 amino acids long. V dropped 4 bases and J dropped 0 bases, with 13 bases sitting between them. This CDR3 is CASSSFGTHSGNTIYF. The CDR3 region has the DNA TGTGCCAGTAGTAGCTTTGGCACCCACTCTGGAAACACCATATATTTT. The full variable domain, with the rest looked up from reference TRBV19 and TRBJ1-3, is DGGITQSPKYLFRKEGQNVTLSCEQNLNHDAMYWYRQDPGQGLRLIYYSQIVNDFQKGDIAEGYSVSREKKESFPLTVTSAQKNPTAFYLCASSSFGTHSGNTIYFGEGSWLTVV.

In this sample, this clone turned up a few times. The chain combines TRBV9 with TRBJ1-5; D gene unclear. Trimming shortened V by 2 bases and J by 3 bases, and 9 bases separated the two germline ends. From germline, CDR1 is SGDLS and CDR2 YYNGEE. This CDR3 is 14 amino acids long. CDR3 sequence: CASSVSGNNQPQHF. Written as DNA, the CDR3 is TGTGCCAGCAGCGTCTCGGGGAACAATCAGCCCCAGCATTTT.

This clone was found once. This sequence joins TRBV14 and TRBJ1-3; the D is unclear. CDR3 size: 14 residues. Germline CDR1 and CDR2: SGHDN and FVKESK. V lost 2 bases to trimming and J lost 0 bases, with 5 bases between them. The CDR3 nucleotides read TGTGCCAGCAGCCAATCGTCCTCTGGAAACACCATATATTTT. It encodes CASSQSSSGNTIYF.

The CDR3 is CASSWAGSTDTQYF. CDR3 nucleotide sequence: TGTGCCAGCAGCTGGGCAGGTAGCACAGATACGCAGTATTTT. The rearrangement links TRBV6-1 to TRBJ2-3; no definite D call. Per the germline V gene, CDR1 is MNHNS and CDR2 is SASEGT. Trimming stripped 6 bases from V and 0 bases from J, with 10 bases between. This CDR3 spans 14 amino acids.

The chain joins TRBV6-6 to TRBJ1-3, with D unresolved. The V end lost 0 bases, the J end lost 5 bases, and 5 bases lay between the germline ends. This CDR3 has 13 amino acids. The germline V gene encodes CDR1 MNHNY and CDR2 SVGAGI (reference sequence). CDR3 nucleotide sequence: TGTGCCAGCAGTTACTCGAATAGAAACACCATATATTTT. This gives the protein CASSYSNRNTIYF.

The rearrangement joins TRBV19 to TRBJ2-7, with 8 bases aligning to TRBD1. This CDR3 comprises 14 residues. Per germline, CDR1 LNHDA and CDR2 SQIVND (reference sequence). V lost 6 bases, J lost 5 bases, and 9 bases stayed unmatched. CDR3 amino acids: CASRGTGHGDEQYF. In nucleotides, the CDR3 is TGTGCCAGTAGGGGGACAGGTCACGGGGACGAGCAGTACTTC.

The rearrangement joins TRBV29-1 to TRBJ1-1; maybe TRBD1 (6 bases). V was pared by 4 bases and J by 1 base, with 10 bases between. This CDR3 has 13 residues. CDR1 is SQVTM and CDR2 is ANQGSEA in the germline V gene. The CDR3 nucleotides read TGCAGCGTTGCTGGACAGCGGAACACTGAAGCTTTCTTT. Its translation: CSVAGQRNTEAFF. The complete variable domain, with remaining parts taken from reference TRBV29-1 and TRBJ1-1, reads SAVISQKPSRDICQRGTSLTIQCQVDSQVTMMFWYRQQPGQSLTLIATANQGSEATYESGFVIDKFPISRPNLTFSTLTVSNMSPEDSSIYLCSVAGQRNTEAFFGQGTRLTVV.

Regarding this clone: Germline is not matched at one junction end, which may reflect a read error. This sequence joins TRBV19 and TRBJ1-2, with D unresolved. Germline values: CDR1 LNHDA, CDR2 SQIVND (reference sequence). This CDR3 comprises 14 residues. CDR3 sequence: CAGSIVGGNYGYTF. For the CDR3, the DNA is TGTGCCGGTAGTATAGTCGGAGGGAACTATGGCTACACCTTC.

This clone appeared a single time. This chain uses TRBV5-5 with TRBJ2-7; 11 positions match TRBD2. Trimming cost V 0 bases and J 5 bases; bases outside gene matches: 4. Germline V CDR1 and CDR2: SGHKS, YYEKEE (reference sequence). The CDR3 runs 15 residues. The DNA of the CDR3 is TGTGCCAGCAGCTTGGAAGGGACTAGCGGCCACGAGCAGTACTTC. This translates into CASSLEGTSGHEQYF.